A single sample gave rise to the 13 T cell receptor beta chains below, sequenced in a study of early T cells in non-severe SARS-CoV-2 infection. TCRdb fed the 5' RACE reads into MiXCR, producing one record per CDR3 protein. This table has tens of thousands of distinct CDR3 sequences, approximately 14% appearing once. Sequenced material: whole blood. The receptor source for this set is an adult who was a healthcare worker with PCR-confirmed SARS-CoV-2 infection or an uninfected control (not recorded which).

V usage is TRBV29-1 and J usage is TRBJ1-2, with TRBD1 identical over 10 bases. Looked up from germline, CDR1 is SQVTM and CDR2 is ANQGSEA. This CDR3 region has 14 residues. Trimming removed 8 bases from V and 7 bases from J; junction bases left unmatched: 13. Here the CDR3 reads CSSRKADRGTGYTF. CDR3 bases: TGCAGCAGCCGAAAAGCGGACAGGGGGACTGGCTACACCTTC.

This clonotype was picked up many times. A read error may account for a junction end that differs from germline. The chain recombines TRBV12-3 or TRBV12-4 with TRBJ2-3, with D perhaps given as TRBD1 or TRBD2 (6 bases each). The CDR3 contains 13 residues. Here the CDR3 DNA reads TGTGCCAGCAGTTTGGGGGGCACAAATACGCAGTATTTT. It codes for CASSLGGTNTQYF.

In its sample, this clonotype was seen many times. CDR3 sequence: CASRVSDRLATEAFF. DNA of the CDR3: TGCGCCAGCAGGGTCTCGGACAGGCTCGCCACTGAAGCTTTCTTT. The chain carries TRBV4-3 and TRBJ1-1; 7 nucleotides agree with TRBD1. V gave up 6 bases and J gave up 4 bases; unmatched junction bases: 11. Germline assignment: CDR1 LGHNA and CDR2 YSLEER. The CDR3 extends over 15 amino acids.

This clonotype occurred a few times. The CDR3 loop is CASNWGQGITGELFF. For the CDR3, the DNA is TGTGCCAGCAACTGGGGACAGGGCATCACCGGGGAGCTGTTTTTT. This chain uses TRBV12-3 or TRBV12-4 with TRBJ2-2; 9 bases map to TRBD1. V was pared by 7 bases and J by 4 bases, with 7 bases of the junction left unmatched. The CDR3 totals 15 residues.

This clonotype was counted at least ten times. V is TRBV5-4 and J is TRBJ1-6; 8 bases are a match to TRBD1. The germline V gene encodes CDR1 SGHNT and CDR2 YYREEE (reference sequence). V dropped 1 base and J dropped 8; count of bases not matched to a gene: 2. This CDR3 region has 14 residues. In nucleotides, the CDR3 is TGTGCCAGCAGCTTGTCAGGGGGCTATTCACCCCTCCACTTT. Protein product: CASSLSGGYSPLHF.

There are many counts of this clonotype. The chain has TRBV6-6 and TRBJ2-7, with 11 nucleotides matching TRBD2. The germline V gene has CDR1 MNHNY and CDR2 SVGAGI (reference sequence). V trimming: 10 bases; J trimming: 3 bases; junction bases outside the gene matches: 17. The CDR3 loop spans 17 amino acids. The CDR3 is CATMGTSGSLGGYEQYF. The CDR3 DNA sequence: TGTGCCACCATGGGGACTAGCGGATCCCTTGGAGGCTACGAGCAGTACTTC.

This clonotype was seen at least ten times. The CDR3 is CASSLKGQGALGQPQHF. DNA for the CDR3: TGTGCCAGCAGCCTAAAGGGACAGGGAGCTCTTGGTCAGCCCCAGCATTTT. The V and J genes are TRBV3-1 and TRBJ1-5, with 9 nucleotides matching TRBD1. J lost 6 bases, V lost 4 bases, and 13 bases had no gene match. From germline, CDR1 is LGHDT and CDR2 YNNKEL (reference sequence). The CDR3 runs 17 residues.

This clonotype has just a few counts. The chain couples TRBV12-3 or TRBV12-4 to TRBJ2-1, with a possible D match to TRBD2 (6 bases). The V and J ends lost 1 base and 4 bases respectively, with 11 bases between them. This CDR3 contains 15 residues. The CDR3 DNA reads TGTGCCAGCAGTTTAGTTAGCGGCCTATACAATGAGCAGTTCTTC. This translates into CASSLVSGLYNEQFF.

This chain joins TRBV7-2 and TRBJ2-7; D uncertain. Trimming took off 5 bases at V and 5 bases at J, with 7 bases between the two ends. The germline gives CDR1 SGHTA, CDR2 FQGNSA. The CDR3 has 11 amino acids. The CDR3 DNA sequence: TGTGCCAGCAGCACCAGAGACGAGCAGTACTTC. It is translated as CASSTRDEQYF.

This clonotype has only a few counts. As DNA, the CDR3 is TGCGCCAGCAGCCCTTTGGGGGACACTGAAGCTTTCTTT. It yields the protein CASSPLGDTEAFF. The V gene is TRBV4-3, the J gene TRBJ1-1; TRBD1 is a possible D gene (5 bases). The germline V and J ends were trimmed by 4 bases and 3 bases, with 9 bases remaining between them. CDR3 length: 13 residues. Germline CDR1 reads LGHNA; CDR2 reads YSLEER.

The CDR3 loop is CASSTAWGQGADQYF. The DNA for the CDR3 is TGTGCCAGCAGTACCGCCTGGGGTCAGGGGGCGGATCAGTACTTC. The chain uses TRBV6-6 and TRBJ2-7; 8 bases agree with TRBD1. Losses at the gene ends were 5 bases for V and 10 bases for J; bases not matched to a gene: 16. In germline, CDR1 is MNHNY, CDR2 SVGAGI (reference sequence). The CDR3 has 15 amino acids.

In this sample, this clonotype turned up many times. The chain couples TRBV29-1 to TRBJ2-3; D might be TRBD2 (6 bases). From germline, CDR1 is SQVTM and CDR2 ANQGSEA. The CDR3 runs 18 residues. Deletions cut 5 bases from V and 2 bases from J, with 26 bases between. The CDR3 DNA reads as TGCAGCGTTCGGGGAGGCCCTAAGCGGGCGAAATACACAGATACGCAGTATTTT. The encoded protein is CSVRGGPKRAKYTDTQYF.

The chain couples TRBV29-1 to TRBJ1-6; D might be TRBD1 (6 bases). V lost 8 bases to trimming and J lost 7 bases, with 15 bases between them. Per germline, CDR1 SQVTM and CDR2 ANQGSEA. CDR3 length: 13 residues. CDR3 region: CSCRAGENSPLHF. The CDR3 DNA is TGCAGCTGCCGCGCAGGGGAGAATTCACCCCTCCACTTT.